Below, 23 T cell receptor beta chains from the same sample are listed, as sequenced in a study of shared clonotypes between healthy human individuals. Naive CD8 cells lacked CD45RO, underwent positive selection for CCR7 and left out terminally differentiated effector memory CD45RA+ cells. The data were produced by immunoSEQ multiplex PCR, yet TCRdb's version contains in-frame clones alone and is incomplete. The table shows around 2,000,000 clones, with about 95% occurring only once. The sequenced material came from naive CD8+ T cells sorted from blood. These receptors all stem from a man aged 18-30 years in good health.

The rearrangement links TRBV21-1 to TRBJ1-5; the tabulated D call, TRBD1, remains unverified against the DNA. TRBV21-1 counts as a pseudogene. There are 14 residues in the CDR3. In DNA form, the CDR3 reads TGTGCCACCAGTTGCAGGGAAGGCAATCAGCCCCAGCATTTT. This gives the protein CATSCREGNQPQHF.

The chain has TRBV9 and TRBJ2-7; 7 nucleotides agree with TRBD2. The CDR3 totals 15 residues. Germline V gene data show CDR1 as SGDLS and CDR2 as YYNGEE. V dropped 3 bases and J dropped 5; count of bases not matched to a gene: 11. The CDR3 sequence: CASSASPGRSDEQYF. CDR3 DNA sequence: TGTGCCAGCAGCGCCTCCCCCGGGAGGAGCGACGAGCAGTACTTC. The full variable domain, in which reference TRBV9 and TRBJ2-7 provide the parts outside the CDR3, is DSGVTQTPKHLITATGQRVTLRCSPRSGDLSVYWYQQSLDQGLQFLIQYYNGEERAKGNILERFSAQQFPDLHSELNLSSLELGDSALYFCASSASPGRSDEQYFGPGTRLTVT.

V is TRBV10-1 and J is TRBJ1-1; D gene uncertain. Germline V gives CDR1 WNHNN, CDR2 SYGVQD (reference sequence). This CDR3 is 15 amino acids long. V lost 4 bases to trimming and J lost 1 base, with 13 bases between them. The CDR3, as DNA: TGCGCCAGCAGTGGTGGTGAGCGCCCGAACACTGAAGCTTTCTTT. Its protein is CASSGGERPNTEAFF.

The gene calls are TRBV2 and TRBJ2-2, with no clear D. There are 15 residues in the CDR3. Trimming pared 3 bases from V and 0 bases from J, leaving 8 bases between. Germline V CDR1 and CDR2: SNHLY, FYNNEI. Written as DNA, the CDR3 is TGTGCCAGCAGTGACGTGGGTACGAACACCGGGGAGCTGTTTTTT. The encoded protein is CASSDVGTNTGELFF.

V and J are TRBV19 and TRBJ2-7; TRBD1 aligns across 10 bases. From germline, CDR1 is LNHDA and CDR2 SQIVND (reference sequence). The CDR3 covers 15 residues. The ends lost 6 bases at V and 5 bases at J; junction bases unmatched: 10. CDR3 loop: CASSVPGQGTHEQYF. The CDR3 DNA sequence: TGTGCCAGTAGCGTCCCGGGACAGGGGACCCACGAGCAGTACTTC.

As regards this clone: Other DNA sequences in the sample encode the same CDR3. The J gene is TRBJ1-5, the V gene TRBV18, with a possible D match to TRBD1 (5 bases). Trimming took off 2 bases at V and 6 bases at J, with 8 bases between the two ends. Germline CDR1 and CDR2: KGHSH and LQKENI. The CDR3 spans 13 residues. The CDR3 reads CASSPGGSQPQHF. CDR3 DNA sequence: TGTGCCAGCTCACCAGGGGGGAGTCAGCCCCAGCATTTT.

This clone appeared once. The CDR3: CASSASDLYQETQYF. CDR3 DNA sequence: TGTGCCAGCAGCGCATCAGACCTCTACCAAGAGACCCAGTACTTC. The chain is built from TRBV9 and TRBJ2-5, with D hard to call. Trimming took 3 bases from V and 0 from J, leaving 12 bases between them. Germline CDR1 is SGDLS and CDR2 is YYNGEE. The CDR3 runs to 15 residues.

Concerning this clone: This sample also contains other DNA sequences that code for the same CDR3. The rearrangement links TRBV10-3 to TRBJ2-3; tentatively, D is TRBD2 (6 bases). Trimming took 6 bases from V and 5 from J, leaving 6 bases between them. The CDR3 is made up of 11 amino acids. Germline values: CDR1 ENHRY, CDR2 SYGVKD. CDR3 coding DNA: TGTGCCATCAGCGGGGGAGATACGCAGTATTTT. Its translation: CAISGGDTQYF.

The chain is built from TRBV27 and TRBJ2-7, with D tentatively TRBD1 (6 bases). Per germline, CDR1 MNHEY and CDR2 SMNVEV (reference sequence). This CDR3 spans 14 amino acids. V was clipped by 3 bases and J by 2 bases, with 11 bases between them. DNA of the CDR3: TGTGCCAGCAGTTTTACAGGGCTAACCTACGAGCAGTACTTC. Residues: CASSFTGLTYEQYF.

The chain couples TRBV7-9 to TRBJ1-1; D gene unclear. Germline CDR1 reads SEHNR; CDR2 reads FQNEAQ (reference sequence). The CDR3 is 14 amino acids. V was trimmed by 2 bases and J by 1 base, leaving 8 bases between them. As DNA, the CDR3 is TGTGCCAGCAGCTTATTTGGAGAGAACACTGAAGCTTTCTTT. Protein sequence: CASSLFGENTEAFF.

This clone was seen once. The CDR3 DNA is TGTGCCAGCAGTGAATCAGTGAGCGGGGACGCCGCCGCAGATACGCAGTATTTT. This gives the protein CASSESVSGDAAADTQYF. The chain couples TRBV25-1 to TRBJ2-3, with TRBD2 matching 7 bases. The trim removed 1 base at V and 4 bases at J, leaving 14 bases unmatched. CDR3 length: 18 amino acids. CDR1 MGHDK and CDR2 SYGVNS come from the germline V gene.

The chain recombines TRBV6-6 with TRBJ2-7, with 9 positions matching TRBD1. V was clipped by 2 bases and J by 3 bases; unmatched bases: 5. The CDR3 contains 15 residues. The V gene's germline CDR1 is MNHNY and CDR2 SVGAGI (reference sequence). DNA for the CDR3: TGTGCCAGCAGTTACCGGGACAGGGTCCTCTACGAGCAGTACTTC. Translation gives CASSYRDRVLYEQYF.

The V call is TRBV29-1, the J call TRBJ2-5; D uncertain. Per the germline V gene, CDR1 is SQVTM and CDR2 is ANQGSEA. V was trimmed by 0 bases and J by 3 bases, leaving 11 bases between them. There are 14 residues in the CDR3. The CDR3, as DNA: TGCAGCGTTGAAGATCTCGGAGAAGAAGAGACCCAGTACTTC. Protein sequence: CSVEDLGEEETQYF.

The chain recombines TRBV19 with TRBJ2-7; TRBD1 agrees at 7 bases. CDR3 length equals 14 residues. The trim removed 4 bases at V and 2 bases at J, leaving 5 bases unmatched. In germline, CDR1 is LNHDA, CDR2 SQIVND (reference sequence). This CDR3 is CASSTRDSAYEQYF. The CDR3 DNA reads as TGTGCCAGTAGTACCCGGGACAGCGCCTACGAGCAGTACTTC.

The chain couples TRBV30 to TRBJ2-7, with unresolved D. Germline V gene sequence: CDR1 GTSNPN, CDR2 SVGIG (reference sequence). Trimming removed 2 bases at V and 2 bases at J, with 16 bases between. The CDR3 is 15 amino acids. The CDR3 DNA reads as TGTGCCTGGAGTACCTTATCCTCCGCCACCTACGAGCAGTACTTC. This encodes CAWSTLSSATYEQYF.

V and J are TRBV6-1 and TRBJ1-5, with 11 bases aligning to TRBD1. Germline assignment: CDR1 MNHNS and CDR2 SASEGT. Trimming cost V 2 bases and J 1 base; bases outside gene matches: 10. The CDR3 length is 19 residues. The CDR3 nucleotides are TGTGCCAGCAGTGAAACAGGACAGGGGGCGTACCTAAGCAATCAGCCCCAGCATTTT. Amino acid sequence: CASSETGQGAYLSNQPQHF.

Here the CDR3 reads CASSLAGEGADTQYF. The CDR3 DNA follows: TGTGCCAGCAGCTTAGCGGGGGAGGGAGCAGATACGCAGTATTTT. This rearrangement joins TRBV13 to TRBJ2-3; 7 bases align to TRBD2. Germline loops: CDR1 PRHDT, CDR2 FYEKMQ (reference sequence). V lost 1 base to trimming and J lost 4 bases; unmatched junction nucleotides: 5. This CDR3 has 15 residues.

This chain links TRBV27 with TRBJ2-5; 8 nucleotides align to TRBD2. Trimming took 0 bases from V and 5 from J; bases not matched to a gene: 8. Germline CDR1 reads MNHEY; CDR2 reads SMNVEV (reference sequence). The CDR3 has 16 amino acids. The CDR3 nucleotides are TGTGCCAGCAGTTTATCGATCGGGGGGGCTGGGGAGACCCAGTACTTC. It specifies CASSLSIGGAGETQYF.

This clone was observed a single time. The V and J genes are TRBV23-1 and TRBJ2-1; D gene ambiguous. Being an ORF, TRBV23-1 has a function that is uncertain. The CDR3 is made up of 16 amino acids. The V and J ends lost 4 bases and 3 bases respectively, with 16 bases between them. The CDR3 loop is CASSRIGNLIYNEQFF. In DNA form, the CDR3 reads TGCGCCAGCAGTCGGATAGGTAACCTGATCTACAATGAGCAGTTCTTC.

This chain connects TRBV2 to TRBJ1-2; D is uncertain. Germline V gives CDR1 SNHLY, CDR2 FYNNEI. Trimming cost V 5 bases and J 8 bases, with 21 bases left between them. This CDR3 is built from 15 residues. The CDR3 region is CASSPRTPTPWGYTF. CDR3 DNA: TGTGCCAGCAGTCCACGGACTCCTACCCCTTGGGGCTACACCTTC. Full variable domain (remainder filled in from reference TRBV2 and TRBJ1-2): EPEVTQTPSHQVTQMGQEVILRCVPISNHLYFYWYRQILGQKVEFLVSFYNNEISEKSEIFDDQFSVERPDGSNFTLKIRSTKLEDSAMYFCASSPRTPTPWGYTFGSGTRLTVV.

The chain is built from TRBV7-9 and TRBJ2-7; D is undetermined. Deletions cut 3 bases from V and 5 bases from J, with 5 bases between. This CDR3 has 11 amino acids. The germline V gene encodes CDR1 SEHNR and CDR2 FQNEAQ (reference sequence). In DNA form, the CDR3 reads TGTGCCAGCAGCTTTTTGCACGAGCAGTACTTC. As protein: CASSFLHEQYF.

V usage is TRBV4-1 and J usage is TRBJ1-5; maybe TRBD1 (5 bases). The CDR3 runs 15 residues. Trimming removed 5 bases at V and 3 bases at J, with 14 bases between. Per the germline V gene, CDR1 is MGHRA and CDR2 is YSYEKL. The CDR3 protein is CASSTDSGHNQPQHF. CDR3 in DNA: TGCGCCAGCAGCACCGACAGCGGCCACAATCAGCCCCAGCATTTT.

In regard to this clone: Additional DNA sequences in this sample encode the identical CDR3. The chain recombines TRBV9 with TRBJ1-1; D gene uncertain. V was clipped by 2 bases and J by 3 bases, with 8 bases between them. This CDR3 contains 13 residues. The germline gives CDR1 SGDLS, CDR2 YYNGEE. The CDR3 here is CASSVGGDTEAFF. DNA for the CDR3: TGTGCCAGCAGCGTTGGAGGCGACACTGAAGCTTTCTTT.